A selection of T cell receptor beta chains follows, all from one sample in a study of blood T cell repertoires in COVID-19. Here immunoSEQ multiplex PCR was the method, and the copy in TCRdb shows in-frame clones only, minus some. The sample has 20,000 to 30,000 clones; around 91% are singletons. The source material was peripheral blood. Every receptor here comes from a woman aged 60-75 years with active COVID-19. Both conserved end residues are part of each CDR3. The order of the fields is D gene, J gene, clone size, V gene, CDR3 protein, CDR3 DNA. The D gene is left open where the match is weak. Clone size is given for some rows only: seen once, a few or many times, or a class if the clone is expanded.

- | TRBJ2-7 | - | TRBV20-1 | CSASRLADSYEQYF | TGCAGTGCTAGTCGGTTAGCGGACTCCTACGAGCAGTACTTC
- | TRBJ1-1 | - | TRBV12-3/TRBV12-4 | CASRVAGGTEAFF | TGTGCCAGCAGGGTGGCCGGAGGCACTGAAGCTTTCTTT
- | TRBJ1-6 | - | TRBV5-1 | CASSLGGDSPLHF | TGCGCCAGCAGCTTGGGAGGCGATTCACCCCTCCACTTT
- | TRBJ1-1 | - | TRBV29-1 | CSVLDPNTEAFF | TGCAGCGTTCTAGACCCAAACACTGAAGCTTTCTTT
- | TRBJ2-1 | - | TRBV11-1 | CASSFASNDEQFF | TGTGCCAGCAGCTTTGCTAGCAACGATGAGCAGTTCTTC
- | TRBJ2-1 | once | TRBV5-5 | CASSGGTSSYNEQFF | TGTGCCAGCAGCGGCGGGACTTCCTCTTACAATGAGCAGTTCTTC
- | TRBJ1-2 | - | TRBV27 | CASTTYKTGAGVFGYTF | TGTGCCAGCACAACTTATAAGACCGGGGCAGGGGTGTTCGGCTACACCTTC
- | TRBJ2-7 | - | TRBV3-1/TRBV3-2 | CASSQVVRAHSEFSSYEQYF | TGTGCCAGCAGCCAAGTTGTCAGGGCCCATTCAGAATTCAGCTCCTACGAGCAGTACTTC
TRBD1 | TRBJ1-4 | - | TRBV7-8 | CASSSRDSLFF | TGTGCCAGCAGCTCGCGGGACAGCCTGTTTTTT
TRBD2 | TRBJ2-7 | - | TRBV28 | CASSPRTSGGNYEQYF | TGTGCCAGCAGTCCGCGGACTAGCGGGGGGAACTACGAGCAGTACTTC
TRBD2 | TRBJ2-3 | - | TRBV9 | CASSPPPGLAGTQYF | TGTGCCAGCAGCCCACCGCCTGGACTAGCGGGCACGCAGTATTTT
TRBD2 | TRBJ2-2 | - | TRBV5-1 | CASSFGLAGGELFF | TGCGCCAGCAGCTTTGGACTAGCGGGCGGGGAGCTGTTTTTT
- | TRBJ2-5 | - | TRBV7-2 | CASSLDYGLPYDF | TGTGCCAGCAGCCTCGACTACGGACTCCCATACGACTTC
- | TRBJ1-2 | - | TRBV10-3 | CAISDGGYGYTF | TGTGCCATCAGTGACGGGGGCTATGGCTACACCTTC
- | TRBJ2-1 | few | TRBV7-9 | CASSFSELQGRLYNEQFF | TGTGCCAGCAGCTTTTCCGAGCTACAGGGCAGACTTTACAATGAGCAGTTCTTC
TRBD1 | TRBJ1-4 | - | TRBV3-1/TRBV3-2 | CASSQVPGTGNEKLFF | TGTGCCAGCAGCCAAGTACCGGGGACAGGTAATGAAAAACTGTTTTTT
- | TRBJ2-7 | few | TRBV12-2 | CASRQTGQTSSYEQYF | TGTGCAAGTCGGCAGACTGGACAGACGAGCTCCTACGAGCAGTACTTC
TRBD1 | TRBJ1-5 | - | TRBV6-5 | CASSTGVYQPQHF | TGTGCCAGCAGTACAGGGGTCTATCAGCCCCAGCATTTT
TRBD2 | TRBJ2-7 | once | TRBV6-5 | CAISSGLAGALQYF | TGTGCCATTTCTTCGGGACTAGCGGGAGCGCTTCAGTACTTC
- | TRBJ2-7 | - | TRBV4-1 | CASSHPLGEQYF | TGCGCCAGCAGCCACCCTCTAGGCGAGCAGTACTTC
- | TRBJ2-6 | - | TRBV18 | CASSPNQGSGANVLTF | TGTGCCAGCTCACCAAACCAGGGATCCGGGGCCAACGTCCTGACTTTC
TRBD1 | TRBJ1-1 | once | TRBV6-5 | CASSYGQGATEAFF | TGTGCCAGCAGTTACGGACAGGGGGCCACTGAAGCTTTCTTT
- | TRBJ1-6 | - | TRBV19 | CASSTTEDNSPLHF | TGTGCCAGTAGCACCACAGAAGATAATTCACCCCTCCACTTT
TRBD1 | TRBJ1-2 | - | TRBV18 | CASSPRGPGQTDYGYTF | TGTGCCAGCTCACCACGAGGTCCGGGACAGACTGACTATGGCTACACCTTC
- | TRBJ2-7 | - | TRBV5-1 | CASSFGGQTYEQYF | TGCGCCAGCAGCTTCGGGGGACAGACCTACGAGCAGTACTTC
- | TRBJ1-6 | - | TRBV30 | CAWSVHRFNSPLHF | TGTGCCTGGAGTGTACACAGATTCAATTCACCCCTCCACTTT
- | TRBJ2-7 | - | TRBV21-1 | CASSKARSRDRVCSEQYF | TGTGCCAGCAGCAAAGCTCGTAGTCGGGACAGGGTTTGTAGCGAGCAGTACTTC
- | TRBJ1-3 | - | TRBV19 | CASSPTGDSGNTIYF | TGTGCCAGTAGCCCCACAGGAGACTCTGGAAACACCATATATTTT
- | TRBJ2-3 | - | TRBV5-1 | CASSLVPGSSDTQYF | TGCGCCAGCAGCTTGGTCCCGGGAAGCTCAGATACGCAGTATTTT
- | TRBJ1-2 | - | TRBV6-1 | CASSDEGVHGYTF | TGTGCCAGCAGTGATGAGGGGGTTCATGGCTACACCTTC
- | TRBJ1-3 | - | TRBV6-5 | CASRSQGSGNTIYF | TGTGCCAGCCGTAGTCAGGGGAGCGGAAACACCATATATTTT
TRBD1 | TRBJ2-3 | - | TRBV6-5 | CASSYSAGGFTDTQYF | TGTGCCAGCAGTTACTCGGCAGGGGGCTTCACAGATACGCAGTATTTT
TRBD1 | TRBJ2-6 | - | TRBV19 | CATASLSSTGGAGANVLTF | TGTGCCACCGCCTCTCTGAGCTCGACAGGGGGCGCTGGGGCCAACGTCCTGACTTTC
TRBD1 | TRBJ1-2 | - | TRBV15 | CATSRGGQGTGYTF | TGTGCCACCAGCAGAGGGGGACAGGGAACTGGCTACACCTTC
- | TRBJ2-5 | - | TRBV5-6 | CASSARETQYF | TGTGCCAGCAGCGCCAGAGAGACCCAGTACTTC
- | TRBJ2-7 | - | TRBV27 | CASRSSYEQYF | TGTGCCAGCAGGAGCTCCTACGAGCAGTACTTC
- | TRBJ2-1 | - | TRBV11-2 | CASTLWGGNEQFF | TGTGCCAGCACCCTCTGGGGAGGTAATGAGCAGTTCTTC
- | TRBJ2-5 | - | TRBV5-4 | CASSRDSTGPETQYF | TGTGCCAGCAGCCGGGACTCGACAGGGCCAGAGACCCAGTACTTC
- | TRBJ1-2 | few | TRBV10-3 | CAINAGDDYGYTF | TGTGCCATCAATGCAGGGGACGACTATGGCTACACCTTC
TRBD2 | TRBJ2-5 | - | TRBV20-1 | CSASFSGSEAQYF | TGCAGTGCTAGTTTTAGCGGGAGTGAGGCCCAGTACTTC
- | TRBJ2-5 | - | TRBV19 | CASSKTGWETQYF | TGTGCCAGTAGTAAGACAGGTTGGGAGACCCAGTACTTC
TRBD2 | TRBJ2-3 | - | TRBV28 | CASSLVSGLAEFLFPSTDTQYF | TGTGCCAGCAGTTTGGTCTCGGGACTAGCGGAGTTTCTATTCCCTAGCACAGATACGCAGTATTTT
TRBD1 | TRBJ2-7 | - | TRBV30 | CAWRGGTGGMYEQYF | TGTGCCTGGAGGGGTGGGACAGGGGGGATGTACGAGCAGTACTTC
TRBD2 | TRBJ2-2 | once | TRBV7-2 | CASSYASGKNTGELFF | TGTGCCAGCAGCTATGCTAGCGGGAAAAACACCGGGGAGCTGTTTTTT
- | TRBJ1-2 | - | TRBV3-1/TRBV3-2 | CASSHPNSYGYTF | TGTGCCAGCAGCCACCCGAACAGCTATGGCTACACCTTC